These T cell receptor beta chains were read from a single sample in a study of blood T cell repertoires in COVID-19. Repertoires were generated with immunoSEQ multiplex PCR, while TCRdb's copy carries only in-frame clones and drops some. The sample lists roughly 150,000 clones, 80% to 90% seen once, with about 2.5% in the top ten. Source material: peripheral blood. The receptors shown here come from a woman between 70 and 85 years old with acute or convalescent COVID-19. Each CDR3 is given with its conserved first and last residue. A D gene is named only where the DNA matches it firmly. Clone size, where shown, is once, few, many, or a class for clones that have expanded.

clone_size	v_call	d_call	j_call	cdr3_aa	cdr3_nt
NA	TRBV9	NA	TRBJ1-1	CASSAGGNTEAFF	TGTGCCAGCAGCGCCGGGGGGAACACTGAAGCTTTCTTT
NA	TRBV14	TRBD1	TRBJ1-2	CASSHTYGQGGVDGYTF	TGTGCCAGCAGCCACACCTATGGACAGGGGGGCGTGGATGGCTACACCTTC
few	TRBV6-5	TRBD2	TRBJ2-5	CASRRWSGVLETQYF	TGTGCCAGCCGGAGGTGGAGCGGGGTGCTTGAGACCCAGTACTTC
NA	TRBV6-5	NA	TRBJ2-1	CASSYSSGTRYNEQFF	TGTGCCAGCAGTTATTCATCCGGGACACGCTACAATGAGCAGTTCTTC
once	TRBV20-1	NA	TRBJ1-2	CSSLWHGYTF	TGCAGTTCCTTATGGCATGGCTACACCTTC
once	TRBV5-1	TRBD1	TRBJ1-1	CASSPRYGQGVEAFF	TGCGCCAGCAGCCCCCGATACGGACAGGGGGTTGAAGCTTTCTTT
NA	TRBV19	TRBD1	TRBJ1-1	CASSIDSTGWKTEAFF	TGTGCCAGTAGTATAGACTCGACAGGGTGGAAAACTGAAGCTTTCTTT
NA	TRBV6-2/TRBV6-3	NA	TRBJ2-2	CASSSGTSNTGELFF	TGTGCCAGCAGTTCCGGGACAAGTAACACCGGGGAGCTGTTTTTT
NA	TRBV11-3	TRBD1	TRBJ1-1	CASSYRGDTEAFF	TGTGCCAGCAGTTACAGGGGCGACACTGAAGCTTTCTTT
NA	TRBV7-2	NA	TRBJ2-3	CASSSSSDTQYF	TGTGCCAGCAGCTCCTCTAGCGATACGCAGTATTTT
NA	TRBV12-3/TRBV12-4	NA	TRBJ2-2	CASSLFYTGELFF	TGTGCCAGCAGTCTCTTTTACACCGGGGAGCTGTTTTTT
NA	TRBV11-2	NA	TRBJ1-2	CASSLVGSGYGYTF	TGTGCCAGCAGCTTAGTCGGCAGCGGCTATGGCTACACCTTC
NA	TRBV7-9	TRBD2	TRBJ2-7	CASSQETSGPYEQYF	TGTGCCAGCAGCCAAGAGACTAGCGGGCCATACGAGCAGTACTTC
NA	TRBV28	NA	TRBJ1-4	CASSLPLGGTGEKLFF	TGTGCCAGCAGTTTACCCCTCGGGGGGACGGGTGAAAAACTGTTTTTT
NA	TRBV11-2	TRBD1	TRBJ2-2	CASSLAGGNTGELFF	TGTGCCAGCAGCTTAGCAGGGGGCAACACCGGGGAGCTGTTTTTT
NA	TRBV6-5	NA	TRBJ1-2	CASTEQRGPYGYTF	TGTGCCAGCACCGAGCAGAGAGGGCCTTATGGCTACACCTTC
NA	TRBV6-5	TRBD1	TRBJ1-1	CASKPTGRSEAFF	TGTGCCAGCAAACCGACAGGGAGGTCTGAAGCTTTCTTT
once	TRBV2	TRBD1	TRBJ1-4	CASSPETGGWGNEKLFF	TGTGCCAGCAGTCCAGAGACAGGGGGCTGGGGTAATGAAAAACTGTTTTTT
NA	TRBV30	TRBD1	TRBJ1-1	CAWSVRYRGTMNTEAFF	TGTGCCTGGAGTGTACGTTACAGGGGAACGATGAACACTGAAGCTTTCTTT
NA	TRBV11-2	TRBD1	TRBJ2-3	CASSYRDRDSTDTQYF	TGTGCCAGCAGCTACCGGGACAGGGATAGCACAGATACGCAGTATTTT
NA	TRBV14	TRBD1	TRBJ1-2	CASSRGTGQLYGYTF	TGTGCCAGCAGCCGCGGAACGGGACAGCTCTATGGCTACACCTTC
NA	TRBV28	TRBD1	TRBJ1-5	CASSFEQGGVSNQPQHF	TGTGCCAGCAGTTTCGAACAGGGGGGGGTGAGCAATCAGCCCCAGCATTTT
few	TRBV4-2	TRBD1	TRBJ1-1	CASSPGTGGIATEAFF	TGTGCCAGCAGCCCGGGGACAGGGGGCATCGCCACTGAAGCTTTCTTT
NA	TRBV5-1	TRBD2	TRBJ2-5	CASSTLGLAGETQYF	TGCGCCAGCAGCACCCTGGGACTAGCGGGAGAGACCCAGTACTTC
NA	TRBV29-1	TRBD1	TRBJ1-1	CSVTPGQGPNTEAFF	TGCAGCGTGACCCCGGGACAGGGGCCGAACACTGAAGCTTTCTTT
once	TRBV7-9	TRBD1	TRBJ1-2	CASSSRGTALNYGYTF	TGTGCCAGCAGTTCTAGAGGGACAGCCCTGAACTATGGCTACACCTTC
NA	TRBV6-5	TRBD1	TRBJ2-2	CASSYGTGDTGELFF	TGTGCCAGCAGTTACGGGACAGGGGACACCGGGGAGCTGTTTTTT
NA	TRBV6-5	TRBD1	TRBJ2-5	CASRLQGATQETQYF	TGTGCCAGCAGACTTCAGGGGGCCACACAAGAGACCCAGTACTTC
NA	TRBV7-3	NA	TRBJ1-2	CASSLFGGSGYTF	TGTGCCAGCAGCTTATTTGGGGGCTCTGGCTACACCTTC
NA	TRBV6-2/TRBV6-3	TRBD1	TRBJ1-2	CASSDWTGWFYGYTF	TGTGCCAGCAGTGACTGGACAGGGTGGTTCTATGGCTACACCTTC
NA	TRBV28	NA	TRBJ1-1	CASSLAGRSNTEAFF	TGTGCCAGCAGTTTGGCAGGGCGATCGAACACTGAAGCTTTCTTT
NA	TRBV24-1	TRBD1	TRBJ2-1	CATSDPRGLNNEQFF	TGTGCCACCAGTGACCCCAGGGGGCTGAACAATGAGCAGTTCTTC
NA	TRBV19	NA	TRBJ1-1	CASSFRTVRNTEAFF	TGTGCCAGTAGTTTCCGGACAGTTAGGAACACTGAAGCTTTCTTT
NA	TRBV12-5	NA	TRBJ1-2	CASGLERTAYGYTF	TGTGCTAGTGGTTTGGAAAGGACAGCCTATGGCTACACCTTC
NA	TRBV11-2	NA	TRBJ1-4	CASSFGPATGEKLFF	TGTGCCAGCAGCTTCGGGCCGGCGACGGGGGAAAAACTGTTTTTT
NA	TRBV11-2	TRBD1	TRBJ1-6	CASSRGQGVPSYNSPLHF	TGTGCCAGCAGCCGGGGACAGGGGGTCCCCTCCTATAATTCACCCCTCCACTTT
once	TRBV7-9	NA	TRBJ1-6	CASSFFSGADSPLHF	TGTGCCAGCAGCTTTTTTTCAGGGGCTGATTCACCCCTCCACTTT
NA	TRBV18	TRBD1	TRBJ1-5	CASSPDRGLGQPQHF	TGTGCCAGCTCCCCAGACAGGGGGCTAGGGCAGCCCCAGCATTTT
NA	TRBV5-1	TRBD2	TRBJ2-5	CASSPWTSGEETQYF	TGCGCCAGCAGCCCCTGGACTAGCGGGGAAGAGACCCAGTACTTC
few	TRBV3-1/TRBV3-2	TRBD1	TRBJ1-3	CASSEGTGASGNTIYF	TGTGCCAGCAGCGAGGGGACAGGGGCCTCTGGAAACACCATATATTTT
NA	TRBV7-6	NA	TRBJ2-5	CASSLFALFREPQETQYF	TGTGCCAGCAGCTTATTCGCCTTGTTCCGGGAACCACAAGAGACCCAGTACTTC